This TCR beta chain was identified in a study of blood T cell repertoires in COVID-19. On the study more broadly: COVID-19 samples, acute and convalescent, were from the United States, Italy and Spain.

Ages ranged from about 18 to 90 years, with residence in about two dozen US areas. Trimming cost V 7 bases and J 3 bases, with 15 bases left between them. The V gene's germline CDR1 is ENHRY and CDR2 SYGVKD. CDR3 length: 15 amino acids. Assay used: immunoSEQ multiplex PCR; TCRdb lists only in-frame clones, some missing. The table includes 350,000 to 450,000 clones, about 90% detected once. The rearrangement joins TRBV10-3 to TRBJ2-2; D ambiguous. The material sequenced was PBMCs or T cells enriched from blood (not recorded which). The TCR sequence derives from a man in his forties or fifties in a cohort exposed to, infected with or recovered from COVID-19 (not recorded which). CDR3 loop: CAINSIGKDTGELFF. The CDR3 DNA reads TGTGCCATCAACAGCATCGGCAAGGACACCGGGGAGCTGTTTTTT.